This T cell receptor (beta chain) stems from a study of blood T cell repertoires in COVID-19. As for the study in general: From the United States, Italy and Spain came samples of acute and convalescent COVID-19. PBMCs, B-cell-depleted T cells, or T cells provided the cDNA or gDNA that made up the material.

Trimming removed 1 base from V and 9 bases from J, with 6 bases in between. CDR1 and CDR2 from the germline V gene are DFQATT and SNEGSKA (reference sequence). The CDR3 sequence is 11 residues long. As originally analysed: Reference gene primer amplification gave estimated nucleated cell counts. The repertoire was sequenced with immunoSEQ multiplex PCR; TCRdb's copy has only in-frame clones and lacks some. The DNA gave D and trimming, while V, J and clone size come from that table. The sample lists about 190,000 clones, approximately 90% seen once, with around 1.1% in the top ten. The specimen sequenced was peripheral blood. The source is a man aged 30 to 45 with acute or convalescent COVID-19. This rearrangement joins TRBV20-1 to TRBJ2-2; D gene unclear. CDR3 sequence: CSARGPRELFF. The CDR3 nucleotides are TGCAGTGCTAGAGGGCCCAGGGAGCTGTTTTTT.